The T cell receptor (beta chain) described here comes from a study of blood T cell repertoires in COVID-19. Germline CDR1 reads LNHDA; CDR2 reads SQIVND (reference sequence). The trim removed 7 bases at V and 10 bases at J, leaving 8 bases unmatched. CDR3 size: 13 residues. Libraries were prepared by immunoSEQ multiplex PCR; TCRdb keeps only in-frame clonotypes and omits some of them. The sample lists about 320,000 clones; 90% were seen once. Donors were grouped by their self-reported clinical history. Each exposed participant met a COVID-19 case in the 2 weeks preceding study entry. This TCR was recovered from a woman between 25 and 40 years old who had been exposed to COVID-19. The sequenced sample consisted of PBMCs or T cells enriched from blood (not recorded which). The chain employs TRBV19 and TRBJ1-5; 9 nucleotides align to TRBD1. CDR3 DNA: TGTGCCAGTAACCCGGGACAGGGTGAACCCCAGCATTTT. Translation gives CASNPGQGEPQHF.